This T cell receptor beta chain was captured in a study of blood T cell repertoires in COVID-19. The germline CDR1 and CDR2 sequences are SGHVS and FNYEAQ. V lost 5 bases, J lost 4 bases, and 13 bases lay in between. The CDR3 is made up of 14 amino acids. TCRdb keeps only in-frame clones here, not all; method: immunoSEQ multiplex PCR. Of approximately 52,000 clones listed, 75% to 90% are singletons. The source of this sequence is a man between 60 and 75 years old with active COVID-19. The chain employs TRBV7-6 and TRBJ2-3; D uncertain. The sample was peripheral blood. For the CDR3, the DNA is TGTGCCAGCAGCGAGAGCCCGAGCGCAGATACGCAGTATTTT. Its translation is CASSESPSADTQYF.